The 21 T cell receptor beta chains listed next were all sequenced from one sample in a study of monozygotic twins with inflammatory bowel disease. Following a re-call of the 5' RACE reads, TCRdb has one entry per CDR3 protein and lacks DNA. Its clone listing holds some 160,000 distinct CDR3 sequences. The sample was blood. These receptors were taken from a human donor with ulcerative colitis or Crohn's disease, or a healthy co-twin of an affected twin (not recorded which).

The chain carries TRBV20-1 and TRBJ1-1; without DNA, the TCRdb call of TRBD1 cannot be checked. Germline V lookup: CDR1 DFQATT, CDR2 SNEGSKA (reference sequence). The CDR3 covers 17 residues. CDR3 amino acids: CSASGGTGGFAVAEAFF.

This chain uses TRBV6-6 with TRBJ2-7; TCRdb returns TRBD1, unconfirmable since there is no DNA. Germline-derived CDR1 and CDR2 are MNHNY and SVGAGI (reference sequence). This CDR3 has 13 amino acids. CDR3: CASTIGWGTEQYF.

The chain combines TRBV18 with TRBJ2-7; TCRdb calls TRBD1, which cannot be checked without DNA. CDR1 is KGHSH, CDR2 LQKENI, per germline. The CDR3 is 14 residues long. The CDR3 loop is CASSPGPDAYEQYF.

The rearrangement joins TRBV20-1 to TRBJ1-2. This CDR3 has 13 residues. CDR1 is DFQATT and CDR2 is SNEGSKA in the germline V gene (reference sequence). CDR3 amino acids: CSASPEGFYGYTF.

The V call is TRBV29-1, the J call TRBJ1-2; the D call from TCRdb, TRBD1, cannot be confirmed without DNA. The CDR3 runs to 11 residues. The germline CDR1 and CDR2 sequences are SQVTM and ANQGSEA. The CDR3 is CSVVEGGGYTF.

The chain links TRBV12-2 to TRBJ1-1; TCRdb returns TRBD1, unconfirmable since there is no DNA. TRBV12-2 is a listed pseudogene. CDR3 size: 16 residues. This CDR3 reads CASRQRTGERGTEAFF.

The chain recombines TRBV7-2 with TRBJ1-2. This CDR3 comprises 17 residues. The germline gives CDR1 SGHTA, CDR2 FQGNSA. The chain's CDR3 is CASSALPGLILNYGYTF. Using reference TRBV7-2 and TRBJ1-2 for the parts outside the CDR3, the full variable domain is GAGVSQSPSNKVTEKGKDVELRCDPISGHTALYWYRQSLGQGLEFLIYFQGNSAPDKSGLPSDRFSAERTGGSVSTLTIQRTQQEDSAVYLCASSALPGLILNYGYTFGSGTRLTVV.

This CDR3 reads CASSTLESNTDTQYF. The chain is built from TRBV5-5 and TRBJ2-3. CDR1 SGHKS and CDR2 YYEKEE come from the germline V gene (reference sequence). This CDR3 spans 15 amino acids. The full variable domain, in which reference TRBV5-5 and TRBJ2-3 provide the parts outside the CDR3, is DAGVTQSPTHLIKTRGQQVTLRCSPISGHKSVSWYQQVLGQGPQFIFQYYEKEERGRGNFPDRFSARQFPNYSSELNVNALLLGDSALYLCASSTLESNTDTQYFGPGTRLTVL.

The V call is TRBV27, the J call TRBJ2-7; absent DNA, TCRdb's TRBD1 call cannot be checked. This CDR3 spans 13 amino acids. In germline, CDR1 is MNHEY, CDR2 SMNVEV (reference sequence). The CDR3 reads CASSLQGSGEQYF.

Here the CDR3 reads CASNSRLDTYNEQFF. V gene TRBV7-2 combines with J gene TRBJ2-1. The CDR3 runs 15 residues. From germline, CDR1 is SGHTA and CDR2 FQGNSA.

This chain links TRBV10-3 with TRBJ1-1; checking the TCRdb D call of TRBD1 is not possible without DNA. Germline V lookup: CDR1 ENHRY, CDR2 SYGVKD. The CDR3 loop spans 13 amino acids. CDR3 region: CAIGGMGTAEAFF.

The rearrangement links TRBV19 to TRBJ2-1; TCRdb's D call, TRBD2, is unchecked because there is no DNA. The CDR3 is made up of 18 amino acids. Germline V gene data show CDR1 as LNHDA and CDR2 as SQIVND (reference sequence). The CDR3 region is CASSNPTGLAGIYNEQFF. Complete variable domain (other parts from reference TRBV19 and TRBJ2-1): DGGITQSPKYLFRKEGQNVTLSCEQNLNHDAMYWYRQDPGQGLRLIYYSQIVNDFQKGDIAEGYSVSREKKESFPLTVTSAQKNPTAFYLCASSNPTGLAGIYNEQFFGPGTRLTVL.

This chain's CDR3 is CAISERGGSYEQYF. The genes are TRBV10-3 and TRBJ2-7. From germline, CDR1 is ENHRY and CDR2 SYGVKD. CDR3 length: 14 amino acids.

The chain employs TRBV15 and TRBJ2-5; TCRdb proposes TRBD1, but this gene call is untestable without DNA. Germline lookup yields CDR1 LNHNV and CDR2 YYDKDF (reference sequence). The CDR3 covers 12 residues. CDR3 in amino acids: CATSRTGETQYF. The full variable domain, in which reference TRBV15 and TRBJ2-5 provide the parts outside the CDR3, is DAMVIQNPRYQVTQFGKPVTLSCSQTLNHNVMYWYQQKSSQAPKLLFHYYDKDFNNEADTPDNFQSRRPNTSFCFLDIRSPGLGDTAMYLCATSRTGETQYFGPGTRLLVL.

The CDR3 protein is CASSHDSTEAFF. The genes are TRBV5-5 and TRBJ1-1. CDR1 is SGHKS, CDR2 YYEKEE, per germline (reference sequence). The CDR3 is 12 residues long.

V and J are TRBV27 and TRBJ2-7; TCRdb gives TRBD1 as the D gene, but with no DNA this cannot be confirmed. CDR3 length: 14 amino acids. Germline values: CDR1 MNHEY, CDR2 SMNVEV (reference sequence). CDR3 region: CASSLGGGDYEQYF.

This chain connects TRBV20-1 to TRBJ2-1; TCRdb selects TRBD2, and the lack of DNA leaves this call unchecked. The CDR3 length is 14 residues. Germline V gives CDR1 DFQATT, CDR2 SNEGSKA (reference sequence). The CDR3 protein is CSARESGRVYEQFF.

J is TRBJ2-1 and V is TRBV30; TCRdb lists TRBD2, though no DNA is available to test this call. The CDR3 loop spans 18 amino acids. In germline, CDR1 is GTSNPN, CDR2 SVGIG (reference sequence). CDR3 protein: CAWSHPTSGVGSYNEQFF.

The chain employs TRBV20-1 and TRBJ2-3; TCRdb picks TRBD1, but there is no DNA to check that call. This CDR3 has 16 amino acids. Germline lookup yields CDR1 DFQATT and CDR2 SNEGSKA (reference sequence). CDR3 protein: CSARGGQGGRTDTQYF.

The chain couples TRBV2 to TRBJ1-2. This CDR3 contains 13 residues. Per germline, CDR1 SNHLY and CDR2 FYNNEI. The CDR3 reads CASSENSNYGYTF.

The CDR3 sequence: CAISRNNGDEQFF. The chain couples TRBV10-3 to TRBJ2-1. The CDR3 runs 13 residues. Per the germline V gene, CDR1 is ENHRY and CDR2 is SYGVKD.